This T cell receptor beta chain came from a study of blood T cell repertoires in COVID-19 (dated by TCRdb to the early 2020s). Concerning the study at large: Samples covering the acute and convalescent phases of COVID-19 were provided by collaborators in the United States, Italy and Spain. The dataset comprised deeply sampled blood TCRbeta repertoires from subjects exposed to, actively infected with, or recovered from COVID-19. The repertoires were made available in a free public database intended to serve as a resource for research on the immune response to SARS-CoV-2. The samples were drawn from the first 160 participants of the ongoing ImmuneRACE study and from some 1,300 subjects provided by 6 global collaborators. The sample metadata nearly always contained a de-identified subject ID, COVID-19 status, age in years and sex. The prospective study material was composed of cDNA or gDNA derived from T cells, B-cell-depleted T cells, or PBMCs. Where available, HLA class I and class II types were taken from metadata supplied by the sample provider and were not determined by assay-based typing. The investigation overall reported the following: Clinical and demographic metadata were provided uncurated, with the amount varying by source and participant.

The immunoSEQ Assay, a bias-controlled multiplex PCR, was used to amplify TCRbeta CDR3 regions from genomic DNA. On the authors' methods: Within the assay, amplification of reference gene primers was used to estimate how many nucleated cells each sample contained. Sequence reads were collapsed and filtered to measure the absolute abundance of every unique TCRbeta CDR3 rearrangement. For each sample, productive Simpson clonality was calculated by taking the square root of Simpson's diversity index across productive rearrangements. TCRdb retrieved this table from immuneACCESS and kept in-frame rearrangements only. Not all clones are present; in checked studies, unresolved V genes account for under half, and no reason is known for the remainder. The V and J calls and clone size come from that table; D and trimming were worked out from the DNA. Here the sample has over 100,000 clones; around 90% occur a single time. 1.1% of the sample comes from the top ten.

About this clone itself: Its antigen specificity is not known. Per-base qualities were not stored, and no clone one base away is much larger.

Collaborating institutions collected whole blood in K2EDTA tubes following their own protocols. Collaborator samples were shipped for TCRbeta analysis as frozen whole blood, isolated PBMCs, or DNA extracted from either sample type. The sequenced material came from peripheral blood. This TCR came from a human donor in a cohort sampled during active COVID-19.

The nucleotide sequence is TGTGCCAGCAGTTACAACCCCGGTAGCAATCAGCCCCAGCATTTT. Its protein product is CASSYNPGSNQPQHF. In this chain, TRBV6-6 is recombined with TRBJ1-5, with the D segment identity uncertain. V was cut back by 2 bases and J by 0 bases, leaving a gap of 8 bases between them. From the cysteine up to the phenylalanine, the CDR3 has a length of 15 residues. CDR3 DNA is the only sequence kept; it has 45 bases, read in frame from the first base. Per the germline V gene (reference sequence), MNHNY is the CDR1 and SVGAGI is the CDR2.